The text below deals with one T cell receptor (beta chain). The antigen remains undetermined. At one boundary the junction diverges from the germline segment, which might be a read error. This entry belongs to a study of regulatory T cells in long-lasting Graves disease. Arm-PCR of CDR3 regions and iRepertoire HTBI primers were the basis on which TCR beta libraries were built. MiXCR, run by TCRdb on the multiplex PCR reads, gives a single entry per CDR3 protein. The sample lists roughly 500,000 distinct CDR3 sequences, about 13% seen once, with roughly a tenth in the top ten. Documented time point: newly diagnosed GD, antithyroid drugs for less than 3 months. After RNA was extracted from PBMCs, the TCR library was made from it. The patients were enrolled through endocrinology in Xi'an, China. The CDR3 runs 14 residues. The V gene's germline CDR1 is LGHDT and CDR2 YNNKEL (reference sequence). Notes on the study in general: There were preferences for TRBV28, TRBJ1-2 and TRBJ2-5 in persistent disease.

The data also belong to a second study, concerning T cells in Graves' hyperthyroidism and ophthalmopathy.

This TCR was recovered from a man aged 25 to 45 with Graves disease. The sequenced sample was peripheral blood mononuclear cells (PBMCs), obtained at new diagnosis, from a patient treated with antithyroid drugs. The V and J genes are TRBV3-1 and TRBJ2-3; no clear D gene. This CDR3 is CASSLVSSTDPQYF. CDR3 DNA sequence: TGTGCCAGCAGCCTCGTTAGTAGCACAGATCCGCAGTATTTT.